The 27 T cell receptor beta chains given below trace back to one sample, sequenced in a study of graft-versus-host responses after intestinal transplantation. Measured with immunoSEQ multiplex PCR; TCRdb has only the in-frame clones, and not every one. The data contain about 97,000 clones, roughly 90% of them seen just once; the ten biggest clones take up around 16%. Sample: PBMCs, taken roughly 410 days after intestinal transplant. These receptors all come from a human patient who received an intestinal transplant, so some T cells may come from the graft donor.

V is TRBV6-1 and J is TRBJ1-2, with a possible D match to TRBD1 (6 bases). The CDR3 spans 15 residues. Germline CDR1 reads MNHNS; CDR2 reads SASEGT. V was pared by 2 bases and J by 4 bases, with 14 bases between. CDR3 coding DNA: TGTGCCAGCAGTGAACGGCGGGGGCGGGGCTATGGCTACACCTTC. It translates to CASSERRGRGYGYTF.

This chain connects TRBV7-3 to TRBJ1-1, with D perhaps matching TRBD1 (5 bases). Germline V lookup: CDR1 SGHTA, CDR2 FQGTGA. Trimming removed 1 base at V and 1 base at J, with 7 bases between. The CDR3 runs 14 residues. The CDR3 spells CASSLNGQNTEAFF. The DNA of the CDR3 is TGTGCCAGCAGCTTAAACGGACAGAACACTGAAGCTTTCTTT.

The CDR3 is CASTLVGGQETQYF. The CDR3 DNA reads as TGTGCCAGCACCCTAGTGGGGGGGCAGGAGACCCAGTACTTC. The V gene is TRBV7-9, the J gene TRBJ2-5; TRBD2 might be the D (7 bases). Trimming took 7 bases from V and 5 from J, leaving 17 bases between them. CDR1 and CDR2 from the germline V gene are SEHNR and FQNEAQ (reference sequence). This CDR3 is 14 amino acids long.

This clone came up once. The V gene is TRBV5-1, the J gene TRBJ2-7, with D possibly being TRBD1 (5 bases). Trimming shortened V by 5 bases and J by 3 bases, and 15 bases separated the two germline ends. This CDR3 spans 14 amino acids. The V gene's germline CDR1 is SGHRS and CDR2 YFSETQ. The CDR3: CASRDQGLGYEQYF. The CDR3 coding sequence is TGCGCCAGCAGAGATCAGGGTTTAGGCTACGAGCAGTACTTC.

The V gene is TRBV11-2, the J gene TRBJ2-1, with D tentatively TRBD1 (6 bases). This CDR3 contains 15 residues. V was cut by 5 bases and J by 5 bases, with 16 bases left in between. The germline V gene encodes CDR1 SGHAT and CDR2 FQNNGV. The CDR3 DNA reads TGTGCCAGCAGCGTCAGCGTGGGGGCAAACAATGAGCAGTTCTTC. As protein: CASSVSVGANNEQFF. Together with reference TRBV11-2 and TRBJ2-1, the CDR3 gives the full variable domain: EAGVAQSPRYKIIEKRQSVAFWCNPISGHATLYWYQQILGQGPKLLIQFQNNGVVDDSQLPKDRFSAERLKGVDSTLKIQPAKLEDSAVYLCASSVSVGANNEQFFGPGTRLTVL.

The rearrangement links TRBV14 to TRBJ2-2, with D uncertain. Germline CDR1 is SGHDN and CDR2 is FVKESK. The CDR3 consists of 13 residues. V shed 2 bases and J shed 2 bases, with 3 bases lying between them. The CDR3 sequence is CASSQYNTGELFF. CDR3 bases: TGTGCCAGCAGCCAATACAACACCGGGGAGCTGTTTTTT. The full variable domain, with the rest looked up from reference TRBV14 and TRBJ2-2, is EAGVTQFPSHSVIEKGQTVTLRCDPISGHDNLYWYRRVMGKEIKFLLHFVKESKQDESGMPNNRFLAERTGGTYSTLKVQPAELEDSGVYFCASSQYNTGELFFGEGSRLTVL.

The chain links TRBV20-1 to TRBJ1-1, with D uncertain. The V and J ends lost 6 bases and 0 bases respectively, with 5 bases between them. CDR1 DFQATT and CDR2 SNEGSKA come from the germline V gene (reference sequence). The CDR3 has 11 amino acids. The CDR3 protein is CSALMNTEAFF. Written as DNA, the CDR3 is TGCAGTGCCCTCATGAACACTGAAGCTTTCTTT.

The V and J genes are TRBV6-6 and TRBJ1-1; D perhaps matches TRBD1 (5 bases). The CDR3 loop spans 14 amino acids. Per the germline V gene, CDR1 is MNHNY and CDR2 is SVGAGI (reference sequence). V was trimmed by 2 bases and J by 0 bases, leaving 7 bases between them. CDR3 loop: CASSYGAMNTEAFF. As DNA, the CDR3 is TGTGCCAGCAGTTACGGGGCAATGAACACTGAAGCTTTCTTT.

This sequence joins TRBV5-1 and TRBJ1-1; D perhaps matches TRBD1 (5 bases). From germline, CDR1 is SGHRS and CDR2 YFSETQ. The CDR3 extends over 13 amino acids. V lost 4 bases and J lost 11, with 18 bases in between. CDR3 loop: CASSPPGDRSAFF. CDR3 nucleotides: TGCGCCAGCAGCCCCCCGGGGGATAGGTCCGCTTTCTTT.

CDR3 region: CASSVRGGDTGELFF. The CDR3 coding sequence is TGTGCCAGCAGCGTACGCGGGGGGGACACCGGGGAGCTGTTTTTT. This chain joins TRBV9 and TRBJ2-2, with 9 positions matching TRBD2. The CDR3 sequence is 15 residues long. Germline V lookup: CDR1 SGDLS, CDR2 YYNGEE. Trimming took 1 base from V and 3 from J; bases not matched to a gene: 1.

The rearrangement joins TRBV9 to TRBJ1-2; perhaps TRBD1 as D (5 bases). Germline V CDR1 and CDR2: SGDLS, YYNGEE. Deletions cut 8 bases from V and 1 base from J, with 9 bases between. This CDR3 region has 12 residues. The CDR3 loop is CARDIHNYGYTF. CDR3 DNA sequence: TGTGCCAGGGACATCCATAACTATGGCTACACCTTC.

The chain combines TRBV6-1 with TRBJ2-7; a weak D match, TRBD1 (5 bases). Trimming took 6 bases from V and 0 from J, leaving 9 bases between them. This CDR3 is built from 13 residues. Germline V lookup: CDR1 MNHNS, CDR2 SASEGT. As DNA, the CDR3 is TGTGCCAGCAGGGGGCGTCACTCCTACGAGCAGTACTTC. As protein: CASRGRHSYEQYF.

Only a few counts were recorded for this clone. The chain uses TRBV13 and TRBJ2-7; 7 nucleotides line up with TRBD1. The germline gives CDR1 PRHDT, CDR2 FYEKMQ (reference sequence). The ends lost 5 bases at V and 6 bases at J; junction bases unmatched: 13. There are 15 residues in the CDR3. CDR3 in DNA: TGTGCCAGCAGCCAACCCGCGGACAGGACGCCCGAGCAGTACTTC. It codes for CASSQPADRTPEQYF.

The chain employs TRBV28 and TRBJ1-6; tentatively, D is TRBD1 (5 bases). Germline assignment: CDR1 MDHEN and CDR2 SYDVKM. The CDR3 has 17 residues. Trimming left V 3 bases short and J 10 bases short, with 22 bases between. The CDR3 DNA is TGTGCCAGCAGTTTTCTTGGTAGGTGGGGGTCTAGGTCACCCCTCCACTTT. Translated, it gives CASSFLGRWGSRSPLHF. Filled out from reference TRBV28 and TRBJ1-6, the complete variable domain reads DVKVTQSSRYLVKRTGEKVFLECVQDMDHENMFWYRQDPGLGLRLIYFSYDVKMKEKGDIPEGYSVSREKKERFSLILESASTNQTSMYLCASSFLGRWGSRSPLHFGNGTRLTVT.

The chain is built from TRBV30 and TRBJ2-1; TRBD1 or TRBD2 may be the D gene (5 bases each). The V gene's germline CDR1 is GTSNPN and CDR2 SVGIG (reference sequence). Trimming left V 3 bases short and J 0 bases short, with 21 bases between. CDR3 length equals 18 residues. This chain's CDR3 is CAWSPPRVGDHSYNEQFF. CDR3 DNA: TGTGCCTGGAGCCCTCCTCGGGTGGGGGACCACTCCTACAATGAGCAGTTCTTC.

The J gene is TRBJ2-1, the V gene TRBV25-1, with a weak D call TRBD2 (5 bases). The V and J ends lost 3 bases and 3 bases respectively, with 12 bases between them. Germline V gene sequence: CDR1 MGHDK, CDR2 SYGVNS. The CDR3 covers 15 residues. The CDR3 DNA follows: TGTGCCAGCAGTGATGAGCGGATAAGCTACAATGAGCAGTTCTTC. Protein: CASSDERISYNEQFF.

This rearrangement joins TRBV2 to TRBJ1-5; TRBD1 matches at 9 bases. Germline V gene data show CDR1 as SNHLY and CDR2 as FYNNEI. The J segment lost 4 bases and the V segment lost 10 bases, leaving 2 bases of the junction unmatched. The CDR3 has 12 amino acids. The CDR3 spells CATGTGNQPQHF. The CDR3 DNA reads TGTGCCACCGGGACAGGGAATCAGCCCCAGCATTTT.

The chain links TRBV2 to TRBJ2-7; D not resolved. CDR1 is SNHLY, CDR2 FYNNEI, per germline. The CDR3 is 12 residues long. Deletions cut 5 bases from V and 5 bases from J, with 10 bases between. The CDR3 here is CASSYTPDEQYF. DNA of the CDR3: TGTGCCAGCAGTTATACTCCGGACGAGCAGTACTTC.

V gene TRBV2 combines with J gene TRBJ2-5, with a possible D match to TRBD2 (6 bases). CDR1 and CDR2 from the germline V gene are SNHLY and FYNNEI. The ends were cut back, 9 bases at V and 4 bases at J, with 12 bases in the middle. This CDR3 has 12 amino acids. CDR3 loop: CASKGRGETQYF. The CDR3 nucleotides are TGTGCCAGTAAGGGGCGGGGAGAGACCCAGTACTTC.

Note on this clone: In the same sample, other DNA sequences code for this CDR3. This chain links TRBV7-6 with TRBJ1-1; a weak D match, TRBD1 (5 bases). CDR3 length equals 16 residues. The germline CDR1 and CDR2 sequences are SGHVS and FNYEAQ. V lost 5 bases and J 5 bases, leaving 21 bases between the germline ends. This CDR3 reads CASSRLPVWDGTEAFF. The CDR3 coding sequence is TGTGCCAGCAGCCGACTACCCGTCTGGGACGGGACTGAAGCTTTCTTT.

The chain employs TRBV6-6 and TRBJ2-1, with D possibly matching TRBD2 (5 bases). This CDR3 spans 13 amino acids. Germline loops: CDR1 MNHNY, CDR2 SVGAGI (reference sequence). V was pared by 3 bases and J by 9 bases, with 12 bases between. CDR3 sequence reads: CASSYGPEGEQFF. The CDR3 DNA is TGTGCCAGCAGTTATGGGCCCGAGGGTGAGCAGTTCTTC.

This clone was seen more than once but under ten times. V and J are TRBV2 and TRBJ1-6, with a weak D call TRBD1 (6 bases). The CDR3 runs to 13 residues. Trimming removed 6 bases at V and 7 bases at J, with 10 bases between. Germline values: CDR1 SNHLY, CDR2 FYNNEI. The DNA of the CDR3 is TGTGCCAGCAGGGCAGGGGCCAATTCACCCCTCCACTTT. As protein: CASRAGANSPLHF.

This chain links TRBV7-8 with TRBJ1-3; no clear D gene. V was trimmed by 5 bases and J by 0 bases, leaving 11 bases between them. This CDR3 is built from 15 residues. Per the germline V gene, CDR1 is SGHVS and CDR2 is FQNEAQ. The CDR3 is CASSPFVSSGNTIYF. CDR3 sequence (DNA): TGTGCCAGCAGCCCATTCGTAAGCTCTGGAAACACCATATATTTT.

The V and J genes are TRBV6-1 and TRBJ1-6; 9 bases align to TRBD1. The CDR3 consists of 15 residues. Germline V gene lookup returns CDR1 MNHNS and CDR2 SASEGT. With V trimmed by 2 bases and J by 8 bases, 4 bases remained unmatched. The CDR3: CASSERRTGDSPLHF. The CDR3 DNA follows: TGTGCCAGCAGTGAACGGAGGACAGGGGATTCACCCCTCCACTTT.

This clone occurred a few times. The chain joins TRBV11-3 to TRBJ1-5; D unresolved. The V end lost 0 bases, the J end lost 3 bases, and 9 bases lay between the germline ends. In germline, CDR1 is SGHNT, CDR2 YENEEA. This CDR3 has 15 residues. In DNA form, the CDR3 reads TGTGCCAGCAGCTTAGAGGGCAGGCCCAATCAGCCCCAGCATTTT. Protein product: CASSLEGRPNQPQHF.

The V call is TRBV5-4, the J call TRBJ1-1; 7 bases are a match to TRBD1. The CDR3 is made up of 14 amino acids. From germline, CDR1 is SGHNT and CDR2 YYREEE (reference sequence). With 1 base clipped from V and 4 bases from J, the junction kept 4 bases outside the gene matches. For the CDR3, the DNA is TGTGCCAGCAGCTTGACAGGGGAGGGCACTGAAGCTTTCTTT. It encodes CASSLTGEGTEAFF.

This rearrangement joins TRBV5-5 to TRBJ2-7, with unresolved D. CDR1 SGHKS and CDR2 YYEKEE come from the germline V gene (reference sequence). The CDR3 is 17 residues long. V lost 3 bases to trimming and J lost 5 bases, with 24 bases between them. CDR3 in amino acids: CASSYWSWVPLNHEQYF. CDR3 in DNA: TGTGCCAGCAGCTATTGGTCTTGGGTCCCACTGAATCACGAGCAGTACTTC. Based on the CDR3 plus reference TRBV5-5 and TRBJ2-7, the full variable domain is DAGVTQSPTHLIKTRGQQVTLRCSPISGHKSVSWYQQVLGQGPQFIFQYYEKEERGRGNFPDRFSARQFPNYSSELNVNALLLGDSALYLCASSYWSWVPLNHEQYFGPGTRLTVT.